This T cell receptor (beta chain) was found in a study of blood T cell repertoires in COVID-19. The overall study: The United States, Italy and Spain provided the acute and convalescent COVID-19 samples.

The CDR3 runs 13 residues. J was trimmed by 6 bases and V by 3 bases; bases with no gene match: 5. From germline, CDR1 is SGHDT and CDR2 YYEEEE. Sequencing used immunoSEQ multiplex PCR; TCRdb keeps in-frame clones, though not all of them. The data contain about 390,000 clones, approximately 87% of them singletons. This chain connects TRBV5-6 to TRBJ2-7; TRBD1 aligns across 8 bases. The clonotype was recovered from a woman aged 55-69 years with COVID-19, enrolled during active disease. Sequences were obtained from peripheral blood. The chain's CDR3 is CASSWDRSGEQYF. The CDR3 DNA reads TGTGCCAGCAGCTGGGACAGGTCGGGCGAGCAGTACTTC.